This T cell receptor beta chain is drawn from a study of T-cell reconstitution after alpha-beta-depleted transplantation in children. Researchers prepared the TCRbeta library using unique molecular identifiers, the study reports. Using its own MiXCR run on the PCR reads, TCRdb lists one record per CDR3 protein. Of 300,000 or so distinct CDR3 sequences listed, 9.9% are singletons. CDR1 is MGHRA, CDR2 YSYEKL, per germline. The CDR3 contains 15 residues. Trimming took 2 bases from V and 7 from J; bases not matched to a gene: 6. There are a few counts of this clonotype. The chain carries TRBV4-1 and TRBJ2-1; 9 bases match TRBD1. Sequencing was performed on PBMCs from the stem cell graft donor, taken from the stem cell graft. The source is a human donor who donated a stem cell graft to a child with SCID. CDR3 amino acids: CASSQIQGAVNEQFF. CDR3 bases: TGCGCCAGCAGCCAAATACAGGGGGCGGTGAATGAGCAGTTCTTC.